The 32 T cell receptor beta chains below come from one sample, sequenced in a study of somatic mutations in cytotoxic T cells in rheumatoid arthritis (dated by TCRdb to the late 2010s). The library relied on the immunoSEQ multiplex PCR assay. Drawn from immuneACCESS, this table holds only the in-frame rearrangements with V and J called that TCRdb kept. Clones are partly lost; checked studies trace under half to an unresolved V gene and leave the rest unexplained. The sample table holds about 20,000 clones, of which roughly 86% were seen once. 18% of the sample lies in the top ten. The sequenced sample consisted of CD8+ T cells sorted from blood. These receptors were collected from a woman in her forties or fifties in good health.

The chain uses TRBV4-3 and TRBJ1-3; a weak D match, TRBD1 (6 bases). V lost 1 base, J lost 7 bases, and 17 bases lay in between. CDR3 length equals 16 residues. Germline V gene sequence: CDR1 LGHNA, CDR2 YSLEER. The CDR3 nucleotides are TGCGCCAGCAGCCAAGTCGCAGGGGCCGGGGGCAACACCATATATTTT. Its translation: CASSQVAGAGGNTIYF.

This clone showed up just once. In DNA, the CDR3 is TGTGCCAGCACCCCAACAGGGCAGAACACTGAAGCTTTCTTT. Translated: CASTPTGQNTEAFF. The chain links TRBV7-9 to TRBJ1-1; maybe TRBD1 (6 bases). Germline V gives CDR1 SEHNR, CDR2 FQNEAQ (reference sequence). V shed 7 bases and J shed 1 base, with 13 bases lying between them. The CDR3 has 14 residues.

The chain recombines TRBV6-1 with TRBJ2-7, with 11 positions matching TRBD2. V trimming: 2 bases; J trimming: 3 bases; junction bases outside the gene matches: 9. The CDR3 extends over 17 amino acids. Germline lookup yields CDR1 MNHNS and CDR2 SASEGT. CDR3 in DNA: TGTGCCAGCAGTGAAAGGGGTATAGCGGGGGGGTTCTACGAGCAGTACTTC. It is translated as CASSERGIAGGFYEQYF.

The chain links TRBV9 to TRBJ2-1, with 7 positions matching TRBD2. V was clipped by 4 bases and J by 0 bases; unmatched bases: 16. In germline, CDR1 is SGDLS, CDR2 YYNGEE. This CDR3 is built from 19 residues. The CDR3 DNA is TGTGCCAGCAGCCCCCTGGGAGGGCGTGGTGAAAGCTCCTACAATGAGCAGTTCTTC. Translating it yields CASSPLGGRGESSYNEQFF.

CDR3 sequence (DNA): TGTGCCAGCAGTCGGGGCAGGGATAACAGCGAGCAGTACTTC. Its protein is CASSRGRDNSEQYF. V is TRBV6-6 and J is TRBJ2-7, with D possibly being TRBD1 or TRBD2 (5 bases each). This CDR3 spans 14 amino acids. Trimming cost V 5 bases and J 6 bases, with 17 bases left between them. CDR1 is MNHNY and CDR2 is SVGAGI in the germline V gene (reference sequence).

This rearrangement joins TRBV9 to TRBJ2-3; 13 nucleotides match TRBD2. The CDR3 contains 17 residues. Germline lookup yields CDR1 SGDLS and CDR2 YYNGEE. Trimming removed 2 bases from V and 5 bases from J; junction bases left unmatched: 8. CDR3: CASSVATSGGARDTQYF. The CDR3, as DNA: TGTGCCAGCAGCGTCGCCACTAGCGGGGGGGCCAGAGATACGCAGTATTTT.

This chain uses TRBV5-5 with TRBJ1-6, with unresolved D. CDR3 length: 12 amino acids. The germline V gene encodes CDR1 SGHKS and CDR2 YYEKEE (reference sequence). With 0 bases removed from V and 6 bases from J, the gap between germline ends came to 1 base. CDR3 nucleotides: TGTGCCAGCAGCTTGGGTAATTCACCCCTCCACTTT. Its protein is CASSLGNSPLHF.

This clone was observed a single time. The genes are TRBV10-1 and TRBJ2-5, with TRBD2 matching over 8 bases. After removal of 3 bases from V and 5 bases from J, the junction contained 11 bases not matched to a gene. Germline values: CDR1 WNHNN, CDR2 SYGVQD (reference sequence). The CDR3 sequence is 16 residues long. The CDR3 bases are TGCGCCAGCAGTGATGCTCTGACTAGCGAAAGGGAGACCCAGTACTTC. Translated, it gives CASSDALTSERETQYF.

The rearrangement links TRBV28 to TRBJ2-7, with no clear D. The CDR3 contains 14 residues. Germline V gene data show CDR1 as MDHEN and CDR2 as SYDVKM. V was clipped by 5 bases and J by 3 bases, with 14 bases between them. DNA of the CDR3: TGTGCCAGCAGTCCTGGCAGAGCCCGCTACGAGCAGTACGTC. Translated, it gives CASSPGRARYEQYV.

This clone showed up just once. This rearrangement joins TRBV5-4 to TRBJ2-2; the D call may be TRBD1 or TRBD2 (5 bases each). The CDR3 runs to 15 residues. With 0 bases removed from V and 3 bases from J, the gap between germline ends came to 9 bases. Per the germline V gene, CDR1 is SGHNT and CDR2 is YYREEE (reference sequence). Here the CDR3 reads CASSLGDGHTGELFF. In nucleotides, the CDR3 is TGTGCCAGCAGCTTGGGGGACGGACACACCGGGGAGCTGTTTTTT.

This clone was seen once. J is TRBJ2-2 and V is TRBV5-5; 10 positions agree with TRBD1. This CDR3 comprises 17 residues. Losses at the gene ends were 2 bases for V and 1 base for J; bases not matched to a gene: 5. CDR1 is SGHKS, CDR2 YYEKEE, per germline (reference sequence). CDR3 residues: CASSLADRGENTGELFF. In nucleotides, the CDR3 is TGTGCCAGCAGCTTAGCGGACAGGGGGGAGAACACCGGGGAGCTGTTTTTT.

This clone came up once. The rearrangement links TRBV28 to TRBJ2-3; D might be TRBD2 (5 bases). Germline V gene data show CDR1 as MDHEN and CDR2 as SYDVKM. Trimming left V 10 bases short and J 2 bases short, with 19 bases between. This CDR3 has 15 amino acids. This CDR3 reads CATSHGNTNTDTQYF. CDR3 coding DNA: TGTGCCACCTCTCACGGGAACACCAACACAGATACGCAGTATTTT.

The chain has TRBV9 and TRBJ2-3, with unresolved D. The V gene's germline CDR1 is SGDLS and CDR2 YYNGEE. CDR3 length equals 13 residues. With 0 bases removed from V and 6 bases from J, the gap between germline ends came to 8 bases. CDR3 DNA: TGTGCCAGCAGCGTAGTTGGTAGTGATACGCAGTATTTT. Protein: CASSVVGSDTQYF.

The chain couples TRBV6-6 to TRBJ1-5, with TRBD1 matching over 7 bases. In germline, CDR1 is MNHNY, CDR2 SVGAGI (reference sequence). J gave up 4 bases and V 6 bases, and 6 bases lay outside the gene matches. The CDR3 contains 14 residues. This chain's CDR3 is CASRPRTGNQPQHF. CDR3 sequence (DNA): TGTGCCAGCAGACCACGGACAGGTAATCAGCCCCAGCATTTT.

The CDR3: CASRAMLNTEAFF. For the CDR3, the DNA is TGTGCCAGCAGGGCTATGTTGAACACTGAAGCTTTCTTT. The chain couples TRBV28 to TRBJ1-1; D is uncertain. The CDR3 covers 13 residues. Germline CDR1 reads MDHEN; CDR2 reads SYDVKM. V dropped 6 bases and J dropped 0 bases, with 8 bases sitting between them.

This clone was observed a handful of times. CDR3 coding DNA: TGTGCCAGCAGTCAGGGAGGGGGTACTTCACCCCTCCACTTT. Amino acid sequence: CASSQGGGTSPLHF. The rearrangement links TRBV11-2 to TRBJ1-6, with D possibly matching TRBD1 (6 bases). Germline V CDR1 and CDR2: SGHAT, FQNNGV. V lost 6 bases and J 9 bases, leaving 15 bases between the germline ends. CDR3 length: 14 amino acids.

J is TRBJ2-1 and V is TRBV2; 11 bases line up with TRBD2. Germline loops: CDR1 SNHLY, CDR2 FYNNEI. Trimming removed 4 bases from V and 6 bases from J; junction bases left unmatched: 2. This CDR3 has 14 amino acids. The CDR3 here is CASSASGGFNEQFF. The DNA for the CDR3 is TGTGCCAGCAGTGCTAGCGGGGGGTTCAATGAGCAGTTCTTC.

The chain employs TRBV5-5 and TRBJ2-1, with 11 bases that match TRBD2. V lost 3 bases to trimming and J lost 2 bases; unmatched junction nucleotides: 4. The CDR3 runs to 16 residues. Germline V lookup: CDR1 SGHKS, CDR2 YYEKEE (reference sequence). The CDR3 DNA reads as TGTGCCAGCAGCTCGATAGCGGGGGGGGCCTACAATGAGCAGTTCTTC. It yields the protein CASSSIAGGAYNEQFF.

This sequence joins TRBV29-1 and TRBJ1-2; 8 nucleotides line up with TRBD1. The CDR3 contains 15 residues. Germline V CDR1 and CDR2: SQVTM, ANQGSEA. V lost 0 bases to trimming and J lost 6 bases; unmatched junction nucleotides: 9. The CDR3 reads CSVEEVPTGENGYTF. DNA for the CDR3: TGCAGCGTTGAAGAAGTACCGACAGGGGAGAATGGCTACACCTTC. Supplemented by reference TRBV29-1 and TRBJ1-2, the full variable domain reads SAVISQKPSRDICQRGTSLTIQCQVDSQVTMMFWYRQQPGQSLTLIATANQGSEATYESGFVIDKFPISRPNLTFSTLTVSNMSPEDSSIYLCSVEEVPTGENGYTFGSGTRLTVV.

The chain employs TRBV7-8 and TRBJ2-5, with 14 bases identical to TRBD2. J lost 7 bases, V lost 2 bases, and 12 bases had no gene match. Germline CDR1 and CDR2: SGHVS and FQNEAQ. This CDR3 contains 18 residues. CDR3 residues: CASSLILTSGGADGTQYF. The CDR3 nucleotides read TGTGCCAGCAGCTTAATATTGACTAGCGGGGGGGCCGATGGGACCCAGTACTTC.

The V call is TRBV7-8, the J call TRBJ2-7, with 11 bases matching TRBD2. The CDR3 has 15 residues. CDR1 is SGHVS and CDR2 is FQNEAQ in the germline V gene. The trim removed 6 bases at V and 3 bases at J, leaving 7 bases unmatched. CDR3 residues: CASRSLAGGIYEQYV. The DNA for the CDR3 is TGTGCCAGCAGGTCTCTAGCGGGGGGAATCTACGAGCAGTACGTC.

The count of this clone is one. V and J are TRBV9 and TRBJ2-3; TRBD2 is a possible D gene (5 bases). The CDR3 extends over 14 amino acids. V was pared by 4 bases and J by 4 bases, with 13 bases between. Germline V lookup: CDR1 SGDLS, CDR2 YYNGEE. The CDR3 is CASSPGLAADTQYF. In DNA, the CDR3 is TGTGCCAGCAGCCCCGGGCTAGCAGCAGATACGCAGTATTTT.

This sequence joins TRBV7-2 and TRBJ1-1; D gene uncertain. The CDR3 sequence is 12 residues long. The germline V gene encodes CDR1 SGHTA and CDR2 FQGNSA. The V end lost 3 bases, the J end lost 4 bases, and 6 bases lay between the germline ends. Here the CDR3 DNA reads TGTGCCAGCAGCTTTTGGGGCACTGAAGCTTTCTTT. Translation: CASSFWGTEAFF.

The V gene is TRBV4-1, the J gene TRBJ1-2; D unresolved. V was pared by 4 bases and J by 4 bases, with 10 bases between. In germline, CDR1 is MGHRA, CDR2 YSYEKL. The CDR3 spans 13 residues. For the CDR3, the DNA is TGCGCCAGCAGCCCCGGGCAGCTCTATGGCTACACCTTC. It codes for CASSPGQLYGYTF.

The chain is built from TRBV9 and TRBJ2-3; weak D call: TRBD1 (5 bases). Trimming stripped 0 bases from V and 3 bases from J, with 8 bases between. Per the germline V gene, CDR1 is SGDLS and CDR2 is YYNGEE. The CDR3 extends over 14 amino acids. The CDR3 sequence is CASSVDRPTDTQYF. CDR3 DNA sequence: TGTGCCAGCAGCGTAGACAGGCCGACAGATACGCAGTATTTT. The full variable domain, rest sourced from reference TRBV9 and TRBJ2-3, is DSGVTQTPKHLITATGQRVTLRCSPRSGDLSVYWYQQSLDQGLQFLIQYYNGEERAKGNILERFSAQQFPDLHSELNLSSLELGDSALYFCASSVDRPTDTQYFGPGTRLTVL.

The rearrangement links TRBV19 to TRBJ1-2; D gene uncertain. The germline V gene encodes CDR1 LNHDA and CDR2 SQIVND (reference sequence). Trimming pared 4 bases from V and 2 bases from J, leaving 11 bases between. The CDR3 runs 14 residues. CDR3 region: CASSSAGSNYGYTF. In nucleotides, the CDR3 is TGTGCCAGTAGTAGTGCGGGATCCAACTATGGCTACACCTTC.

The chain uses TRBV14 and TRBJ2-1; 10 bases are a match to TRBD2. The CDR3 is made up of 16 amino acids. V shed 5 bases and J 0 bases; nucleotides not matched to a gene: 4. CDR1 is SGHDN and CDR2 is FVKESK in the germline V gene. CDR3 DNA sequence: TGTGCCAGCAGCGAACTAGCGGGAACCTCCTACAATGAGCAGTTCTTC. Amino acid sequence: CASSELAGTSYNEQFF. The variable domain in full, completed from reference TRBV14 and TRBJ2-1, reads EAGVTQFPSHSVIEKGQTVTLRCDPISGHDNLYWYRRVMGKEIKFLLHFVKESKQDESGMPNNRFLAERTGGTYSTLKVQPAELEDSGVYFCASSELAGTSYNEQFFGPGTRLTVL.

V and J are TRBV6-5 and TRBJ1-2; D ambiguous. The CDR3 spans 12 residues. Looked up from germline, CDR1 is MNHEY and CDR2 is SVGAGI. V was clipped by 5 bases and J by 2 bases, with 6 bases between them. The CDR3 spells CASSQNNYGYTF. For the CDR3, the DNA is TGTGCCAGCAGTCAGAACAACTATGGCTACACCTTC.

The rearrangement joins TRBV27 to TRBJ1-1, with TRBD1 matching 11 bases. V shed 6 bases and J 4 bases; nucleotides not matched to a gene: 7. The CDR3 loop spans 15 amino acids. CDR1 and CDR2 (germline): MNHEY, SMNVEV (reference sequence). Written as DNA, the CDR3 is TGTGCCAGCAGACTTCTAGGGACAGGGGGCACTGAAGCTTTCTTT. Translating gives CASRLLGTGGTEAFF.

The chain joins TRBV7-8 to TRBJ1-1, with 9 bases that match TRBD1. CDR1 SGHVS and CDR2 FQNEAQ come from the germline V gene. The length of the CDR3 is 17 residues. After removal of 2 bases from V and 5 bases from J, the junction contained 12 bases not matched to a gene. The CDR3 region has the DNA TGTGCCAGCAGCTTATGGGGACAGGGCTTCACGAATACTGAAGCTTTCTTT. This gives the protein CASSLWGQGFTNTEAFF.

This clone was found once. The V gene is TRBV4-3, the J gene TRBJ1-1; D remains ambiguous. In germline, CDR1 is LGHNA, CDR2 YSLEER. Trimming stripped 4 bases from V and 1 base from J, with 10 bases between. The CDR3 runs 14 residues. CDR3 DNA: TGCGCCAGCAGCCCGTCGACGGCGAACACTGAAGCTTTCTTT. Protein product: CASSPSTANTEAFF.

This clone was seen just once. This chain joins TRBV14 and TRBJ2-5; D unclear. V lost 0 bases, J lost 6 bases, and 11 bases lay in between. This CDR3 comprises 14 residues. The germline V gene has CDR1 SGHDN and CDR2 FVKESK. CDR3 nucleotides: TGTGCCAGCAGCCAAGACACGAACGAGAAGACCCAGTACTTC. Encoded protein: CASSQDTNEKTQYF.